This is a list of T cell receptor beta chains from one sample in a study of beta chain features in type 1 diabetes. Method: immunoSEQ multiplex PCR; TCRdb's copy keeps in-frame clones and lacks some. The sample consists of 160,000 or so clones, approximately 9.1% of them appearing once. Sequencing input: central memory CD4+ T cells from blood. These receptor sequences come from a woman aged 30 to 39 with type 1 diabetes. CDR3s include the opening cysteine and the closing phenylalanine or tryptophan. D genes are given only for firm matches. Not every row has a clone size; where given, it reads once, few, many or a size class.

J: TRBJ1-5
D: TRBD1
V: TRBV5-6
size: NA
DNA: TGTGCCAGCCACAGCTGGGGGGCAGGGGGGCAATATAGCAATCAGCCCCAGCATTTT
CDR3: CASHSWGAGGQYSNQPQHF

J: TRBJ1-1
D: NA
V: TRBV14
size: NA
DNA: TGTGCCAGCAGCCGAACAGGTGTATCTGAAGCTTTCTTT
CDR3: CASSRTGVSEAFF

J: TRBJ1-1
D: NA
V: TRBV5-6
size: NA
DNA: TGTGCCAGCAGCTTTTCCCCGGGGAGACTGAACACTGAAGCTTTCTTT
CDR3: CASSFSPGRLNTEAFF

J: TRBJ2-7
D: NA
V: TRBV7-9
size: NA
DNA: TGTGCCAGCTCACGAAGGTCGGCGGACATCTACGAGCAGTACTTC
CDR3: CASSRRSADIYEQYF

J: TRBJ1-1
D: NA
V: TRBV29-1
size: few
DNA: TGCAGCGTTGGGCAGGGCTATGGTGAAGCTTTCTTT
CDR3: CSVGQGYGEAFF

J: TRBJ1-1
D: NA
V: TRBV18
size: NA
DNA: TGTGCCAGCTCACCACCGATAGCCCAGCAGGCTTTCTTT
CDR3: CASSPPIAQQAFF

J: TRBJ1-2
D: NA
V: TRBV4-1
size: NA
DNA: TGCGCCAGCAGCCAGGCTCTAGTCGGGAGGCTTAACTATGGCTACACCTTC
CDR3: CASSQALVGRLNYGYTF

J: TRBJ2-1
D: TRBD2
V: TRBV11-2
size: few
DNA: TGTGCCAGCAGCCGGAGAGGGACGCCAAGGGGTAGCGGGTGGGGTGAGCAGTTCTTC
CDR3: CASSRRGTPRGSGWGEQFF

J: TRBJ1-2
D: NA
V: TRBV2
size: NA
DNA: TGTGCCAGCAGCGAAAAGGGCGGGTATGGCTACACCTTC
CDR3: CASSEKGGYGYTF

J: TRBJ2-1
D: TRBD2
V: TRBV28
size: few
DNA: TGTGCCAGCCGGGGACTAGCGGGATTCAATGAGCAGTTCTTC
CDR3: CASRGLAGFNEQFF

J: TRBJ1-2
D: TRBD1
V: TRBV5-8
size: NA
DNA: TGTGCCAGCAGCTTTACAGGGGTTGATTATGGCTACACCTTC
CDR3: CASSFTGVDYGYTF

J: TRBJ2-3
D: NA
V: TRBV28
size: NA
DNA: TGTGCCAGCAGTTTACCGACTAGTACAGATACGCAGTATTTT
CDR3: CASSLPTSTDTQYF

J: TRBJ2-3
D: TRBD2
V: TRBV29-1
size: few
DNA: TGCAGCGTTGAACCCCTCGGGGGGAGCATTCCCACAGATACGCAGTATTTT
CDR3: CSVEPLGGSIPTDTQYF

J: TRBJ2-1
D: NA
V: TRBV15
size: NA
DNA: TGTGCCATCGGGCTGGGGACTGCCTCCTACAATGAGCAGTTCTTC
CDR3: CAIGLGTASYNEQFF

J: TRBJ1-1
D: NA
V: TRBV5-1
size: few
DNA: TGCGCCAGCAGCTTGCGAGGAATTGAAGCTTTCTTT
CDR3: CASSLRGIEAFF

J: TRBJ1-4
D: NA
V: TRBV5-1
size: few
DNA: TGCGCCAGCAGCTTGGAGTCCCAGGGTTCAGGGGAAAAACTGTTTTTT
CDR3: CASSLESQGSGEKLFF

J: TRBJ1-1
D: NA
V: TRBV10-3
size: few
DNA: TGTGCCATCAGTGCAGACAGACACACTGAAGCTTTCTTT
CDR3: CAISADRHTEAFF

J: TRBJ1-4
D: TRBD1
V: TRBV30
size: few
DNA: TGTGCCTGGAGTGCCAGGGGGTTGGATGAAAAACTGTTTTTT
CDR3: CAWSARGLDEKLFF

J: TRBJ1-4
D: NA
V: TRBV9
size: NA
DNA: TGTGCCAGCAGCCCTACAACTAATGAAAAACTGTTTTTT
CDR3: CASSPTTNEKLFF

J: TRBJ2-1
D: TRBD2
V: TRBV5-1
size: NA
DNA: TGCGCCAGCGGCTGGGAGGGCCCCGAGCAGTTCTTC
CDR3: CASGWEGPEQFF

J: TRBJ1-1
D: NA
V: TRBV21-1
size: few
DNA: TGTGCCAGCATACAGGGGAACACTGAAGCTTTCTTT
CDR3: CASIQGNTEAFF

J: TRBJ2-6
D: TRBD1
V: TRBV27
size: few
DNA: TGTGCCAGCAGGGAGACAGGGGGTCCCTCTGGGGCCAACGTCCTGACTTTC
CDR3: CASRETGGPSGANVLTF

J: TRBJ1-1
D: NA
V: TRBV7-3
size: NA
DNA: TGTGCCAGCAGCTTAGCCAGCAGGATGAACACTGAAGCTTTCTTT
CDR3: CASSLASRMNTEAFF

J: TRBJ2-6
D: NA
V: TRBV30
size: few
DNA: TGTGCCTGGTCCCCTCCAGTCTCTGGGGCCAACGTCCTGACTTTC
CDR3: CAWSPPVSGANVLTF

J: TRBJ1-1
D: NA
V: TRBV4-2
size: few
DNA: TGTGCCAGCAGCCCTAGAGGGGGGGCGAACACTGAAGCTTTCTTT
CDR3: CASSPRGGANTEAFF

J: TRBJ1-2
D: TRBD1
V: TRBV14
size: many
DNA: TGTGCCAGCAGCGAGGACAGGGGAGATGGCTACACCTTC
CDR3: CASSEDRGDGYTF

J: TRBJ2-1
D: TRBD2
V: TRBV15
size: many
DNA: TGTGCCACCAGCAGGGGGACTAGCGGGGAATACAATGAGCAGTTCTTC
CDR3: CATSRGTSGEYNEQFF

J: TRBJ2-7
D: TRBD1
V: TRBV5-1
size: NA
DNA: TGCGCCAGCAGCTTGACGTGGCAGGGGGCCTACGAGCAGTACTTC
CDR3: CASSLTWQGAYEQYF

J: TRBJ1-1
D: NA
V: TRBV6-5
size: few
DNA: TGTGCCAGCAGGGAGGAGTCTGAAGCTTTCTTT
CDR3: CASREESEAFF

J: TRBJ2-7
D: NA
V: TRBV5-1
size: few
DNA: TGCGCCAGCAGCTTGGCCGCGGACTCCTACGAGCAGTACTTC
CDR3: CASSLAADSYEQYF

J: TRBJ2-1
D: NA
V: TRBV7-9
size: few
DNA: TGTGCCAGCAGCTTGGCTTGGCTGGATGAGCAGTTCTTC
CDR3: CASSLAWLDEQFF

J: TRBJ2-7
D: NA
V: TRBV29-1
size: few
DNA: TGCAGCGTTGGGCGGGACCACTCCTACGAGCAGTACTTC
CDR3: CSVGRDHSYEQYF

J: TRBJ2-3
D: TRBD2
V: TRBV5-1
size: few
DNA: TGCGCCAGCAGCCCTGGGACTAGCGGATACACAGATACGCAGTATTTT
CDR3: CASSPGTSGYTDTQYF

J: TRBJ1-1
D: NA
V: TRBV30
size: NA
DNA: TGTGCCTGGACCCCGGGGGGGACGAACACTGAAGCTTTCTTT
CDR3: CAWTPGGTNTEAFF

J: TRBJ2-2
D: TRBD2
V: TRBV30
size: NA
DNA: TGTGCCTGGAGTGGGAGCGGGAGTGGAACCGGGGAGCTGTTTTTT
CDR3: CAWSGSGSGTGELFF